This T cell receptor (beta chain) is from a study of T cell responses to AZD1222 COVID-19 vaccine. Findings and limits, study-wide: Researchers took repertoire samples only after the peak T cell response had come.

The CDR3 has 15 residues. Trimming removed 7 bases from V and 5 bases from J; junction bases left unmatched: 8. Germline assignment: CDR1 MNHEY and CDR2 SVGAGI. To note about this clone: Antigen unknown.

Assay used: immunoSEQ multiplex PCR; TCRdb lists only in-frame clones, some missing. The sample includes some 180,000 clones, approximately 92% of them seen just once. The material sequenced was peripheral blood, taken 28 days after the second dose of the MenACWY control vaccine. The sequence derives from an adult who received the MenACWY meningococcal vaccine as a control. J is TRBJ2-2 and V is TRBV6-5; TRBD1 agrees at 9 bases. CDR3 sequence: CASIPTGQGTGELFF. The CDR3 DNA is TGTGCCAGCATCCCGACGGGACAGGGAACCGGGGAGCTGTTTTTT.